This TCR beta chain was documented in a study of a mutant IDH1 vaccine in newly diagnosed glioma. Specified time point: week 47, end of study. Every vaccination contained 300 ug of the mutant IDH1 20-mer peptide and was paired with topical imiquimod. Notes on this clone: The antigen is unknown.

Profiled with immunoSEQ multiplex PCR; TCRdb holds only in-frame clones, not every one. The data contain tens of thousands of clones, roughly 82% of them singletons. Germline loops: CDR1 SNHLY, CDR2 FYNNEI. Trimming stripped 4 bases from V and 4 bases from J, with 14 bases between. This CDR3 contains 15 residues. The V gene is TRBV2, the J gene TRBJ2-1; D not certain. Sample: PBMCs, taken from a glioma patient whose treatment included an IDH1 peptide vaccine. The clonotype was recovered from a man between 40 and 49 years old with glioma. The CDR3 protein is CASSVQNTNYNEQFF. The CDR3 DNA reads TGTGCCAGCAGTGTCCAAAACACCAATTACAATGAGCAGTTCTTC.